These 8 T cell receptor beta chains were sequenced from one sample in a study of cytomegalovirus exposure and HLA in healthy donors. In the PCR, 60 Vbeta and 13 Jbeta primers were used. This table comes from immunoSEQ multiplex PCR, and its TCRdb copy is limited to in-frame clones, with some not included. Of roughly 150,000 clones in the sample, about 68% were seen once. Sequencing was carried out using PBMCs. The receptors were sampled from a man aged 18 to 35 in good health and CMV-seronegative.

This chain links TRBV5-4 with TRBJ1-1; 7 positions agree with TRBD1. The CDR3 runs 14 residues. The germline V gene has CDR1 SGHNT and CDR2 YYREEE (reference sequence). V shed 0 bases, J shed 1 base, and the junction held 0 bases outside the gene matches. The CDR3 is CASSLDRGNTEAFF. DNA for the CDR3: TGTGCCAGCAGCTTGGACAGGGGGAACACTGAAGCTTTCTTT. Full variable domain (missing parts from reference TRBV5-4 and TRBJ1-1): ETGVTQSPTHLIKTRGQQVTLRCSSQSGHNTVSWYQQALGQGPQFIFQYYREEENGRGNFPPRFSGLQFPNYSSELNVNALELDDSALYLCASSLDRGNTEAFFGQGTRLTVV.

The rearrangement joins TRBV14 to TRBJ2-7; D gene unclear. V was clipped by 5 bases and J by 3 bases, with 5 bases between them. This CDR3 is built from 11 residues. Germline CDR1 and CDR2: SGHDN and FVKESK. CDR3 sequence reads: CASSSNYEQYF. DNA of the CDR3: TGTGCCAGCAGCTCCAACTACGAGCAGTACTTC. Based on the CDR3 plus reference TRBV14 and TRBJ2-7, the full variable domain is EAGVTQFPSHSVIEKGQTVTLRCDPISGHDNLYWYRRVMGKEIKFLLHFVKESKQDESGMPNNRFLAERTGGTYSTLKVQPAELEDSGVYFCASSSNYEQYFGPGTRLTVT.

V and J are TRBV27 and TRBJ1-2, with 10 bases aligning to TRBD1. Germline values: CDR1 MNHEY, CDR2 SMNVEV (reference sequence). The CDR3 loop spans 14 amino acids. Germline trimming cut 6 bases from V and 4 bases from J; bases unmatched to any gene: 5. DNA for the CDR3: TGTGCCAGCAGCCCGGGACAGGGGACCTATGGCTACACCTTC. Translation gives CASSPGQGTYGYTF.

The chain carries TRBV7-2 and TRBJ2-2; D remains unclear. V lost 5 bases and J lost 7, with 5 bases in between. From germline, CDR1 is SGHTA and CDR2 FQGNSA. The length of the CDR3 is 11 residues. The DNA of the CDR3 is TGTGCCAGCAGCCCCCGCGGGGAGCTGTTTTTT. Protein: CASSPRGELFF.

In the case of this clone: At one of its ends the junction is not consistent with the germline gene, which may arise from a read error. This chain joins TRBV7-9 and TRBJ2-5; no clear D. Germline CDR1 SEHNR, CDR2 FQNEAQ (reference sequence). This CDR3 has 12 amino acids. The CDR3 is CSSSKPPETQYF. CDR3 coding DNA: TGTTCCAGCAGCAAGCCCCCAGAGACCCAGTACTTC. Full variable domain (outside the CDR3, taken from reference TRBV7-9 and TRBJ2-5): DTGVSQNPRHKITKRGQNVTFRCDPISEHNRLYWYRQTLGQGPEFLTYFQNEAQLEKSRLLSDRFSAERPKGSFSTLEIQRTEQGDSAMYLCSSSKPPETQYFGPGTRLLVL.

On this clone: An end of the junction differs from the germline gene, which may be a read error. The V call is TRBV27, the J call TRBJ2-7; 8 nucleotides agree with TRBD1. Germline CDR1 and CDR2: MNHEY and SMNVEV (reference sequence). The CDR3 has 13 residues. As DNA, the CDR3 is TGTGCCAGCAGTATATCACAGGGGGAGGAGCAGTACTTC. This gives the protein CASSISQGEEQYF.

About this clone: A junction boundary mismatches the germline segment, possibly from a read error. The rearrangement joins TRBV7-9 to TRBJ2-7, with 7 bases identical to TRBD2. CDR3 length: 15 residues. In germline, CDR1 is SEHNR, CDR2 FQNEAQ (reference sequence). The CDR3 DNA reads TGTTCCAGCAGCTTAGTGGCTAGCGGCCGGTACGAGCAGTACTTC. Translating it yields CSSSLVASGRYEQYF.

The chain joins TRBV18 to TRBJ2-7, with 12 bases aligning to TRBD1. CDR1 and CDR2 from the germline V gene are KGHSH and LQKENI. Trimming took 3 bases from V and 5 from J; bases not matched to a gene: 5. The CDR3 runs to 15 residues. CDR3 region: CASSPGTGGLNEQYF. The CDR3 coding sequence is TGTGCCAGCTCACCGGGGACAGGGGGCCTCAACGAGCAGTACTTC.